This T cell receptor beta chain was identified during a study of T cell responses to AZD1222 COVID-19 vaccine. As for the study in general: Pooling of second doses given at about 4 or about 12 weeks was done. General study results and limits: The breadth and depth of Spike-specific TCRs increased once two AZD1222 doses had been given. Most donors were white British, females outnumbered males, and clonal diversity was possibly underestimated. CD4 TCRs linked to vaccination spanned spike, dominating at 160-218 and 743-854.

Some clones are missing from TCRdb's copy, which holds only in-frame ones; the method was immunoSEQ multiplex PCR. Found here are about 130,000 clones, 88% of them singletons; the top ten hold around 5.6%. On this clone: The antigen is not known.

The germline V gene encodes CDR1 SGHAT and CDR2 FQNNGV. The CDR3 is 15 amino acids. Trimming took 1 base from V and 5 from J, leaving 14 bases between them. This clonotype was sampled from an adult in good health. Sequences were derived from peripheral blood, sampled on day 0 of AZD1222 vaccination. This sequence joins TRBV11-2 and TRBJ1-2; perhaps TRBD1 as D (5 bases). CDR3 DNA sequence: TGTGCCAGCAGCTTAGGGGGCGGGGCGCCTTATGGCTACACCTTC. It yields the protein CASSLGGGAPYGYTF.